These 6 T cell receptor beta chains were sequenced from one sample in a study of cytomegalovirus exposure and HLA in healthy donors. The study ran its PCR with 60 Vbeta and 13 Jbeta primers. Method: immunoSEQ multiplex PCR; TCRdb's copy keeps in-frame clones and lacks some. Among roughly 180,000 clones listed, around four fifths were seen once. Specimen: PBMCs. These receptor sequences come from a man aged 30 to 39 in good health and CMV-seronegative.

The chain couples TRBV18 to TRBJ2-7, with 11 bases that match TRBD2. Germline CDR1 KGHSH, CDR2 LQKENI. This CDR3 is 17 amino acids long. Trimming at V came to 1 base and at J to 3 bases, leaving 8 bases not matched to a gene. This chain's CDR3 is CASSPLAGGPSDYEQYF. CDR3 DNA sequence: TGTGCCAGCTCACCACTAGCGGGAGGGCCATCGGACTACGAGCAGTACTTC.

The rearrangement joins TRBV4-3 to TRBJ1-5, with a weak D call TRBD1 (5 bases). Trimming stripped 0 bases from V and 5 bases from J, with 20 bases between. CDR3 length: 18 residues. Germline V gives CDR1 LGHNA, CDR2 YSLEER. This CDR3 reads CASSQDRGWGRHHQPQHF. DNA of the CDR3: TGCGCCAGCAGCCAAGACCGCGGATGGGGGAGGCATCATCAGCCCCAGCATTTT.

The chain uses TRBV5-5 and TRBJ1-4; D unclear. V lost 4 bases and J 7 bases, leaving 14 bases between the germline ends. Looked up from germline, CDR1 is SGHKS and CDR2 is YYEKEE (reference sequence). The CDR3 length is 14 residues. DNA of the CDR3: TGTGCCAGCAGCCCACGTTTGGCAGTTGAAAAACTGTTTTTT. It codes for CASSPRLAVEKLFF.

The gene calls are TRBV5-1 and TRBJ2-7; no definite D call. Trimming left V 2 bases short and J 0 bases short, with 9 bases between. The CDR3 has 14 amino acids. Looked up from germline, CDR1 is SGHRS and CDR2 is YFSETQ. In DNA form, the CDR3 reads TGCGCCAGCAGCTTCCTCTTCAGCTCCTACGAGCAGTACTTC. Amino acid sequence: CASSFLFSSYEQYF.

The V gene is TRBV27, the J gene TRBJ2-7, with TRBD2 identical over 11 bases. The germline V gene encodes CDR1 MNHEY and CDR2 SMNVEV (reference sequence). V lost 6 bases and J lost 4; bases outside the gene matches: 8. The CDR3 length is 15 residues. The CDR3 loop is CASSDVAGGPYEQYF. CDR3 DNA sequence: TGTGCCAGCAGCGACGTAGCGGGAGGGCCGTACGAGCAGTACTTC.

V gene TRBV9 combines with J gene TRBJ1-5, with TRBD1 as a possible D gene (5 bases). The V and J ends lost 3 bases and 3 bases respectively, with 13 bases between them. There are 15 residues in the CDR3. Germline CDR1 SGDLS, CDR2 YYNGEE. The CDR3 region is CASSGYDSTNQPQHF. In DNA form, the CDR3 reads TGTGCCAGCAGCGGCTACGACAGTACCAATCAGCCCCAGCATTTT.